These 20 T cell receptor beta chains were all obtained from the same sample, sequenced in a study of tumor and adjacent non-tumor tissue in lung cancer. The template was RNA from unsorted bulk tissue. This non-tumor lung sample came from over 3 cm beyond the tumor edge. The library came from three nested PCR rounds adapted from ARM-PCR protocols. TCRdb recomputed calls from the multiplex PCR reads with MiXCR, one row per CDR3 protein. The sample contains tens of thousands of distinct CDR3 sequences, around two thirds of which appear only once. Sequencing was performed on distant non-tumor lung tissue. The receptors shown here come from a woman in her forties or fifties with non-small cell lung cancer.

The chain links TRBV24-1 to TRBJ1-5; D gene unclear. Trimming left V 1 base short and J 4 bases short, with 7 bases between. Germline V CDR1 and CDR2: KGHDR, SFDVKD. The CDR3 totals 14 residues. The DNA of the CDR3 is TGTGCCACCAGTGATTTTAACCAGAATCAGCCCCAGCATTTT. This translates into CATSDFNQNQPQHF.

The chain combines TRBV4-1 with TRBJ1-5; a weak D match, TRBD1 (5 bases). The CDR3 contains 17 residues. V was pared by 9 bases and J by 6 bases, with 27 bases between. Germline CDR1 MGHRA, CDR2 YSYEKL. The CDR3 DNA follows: TGCGCCAGTATCCAAGTGGGGACGGGCCCCGGCGGTCAGCCCCAGCATTTT. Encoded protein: CASIQVGTGPGGQPQHF.

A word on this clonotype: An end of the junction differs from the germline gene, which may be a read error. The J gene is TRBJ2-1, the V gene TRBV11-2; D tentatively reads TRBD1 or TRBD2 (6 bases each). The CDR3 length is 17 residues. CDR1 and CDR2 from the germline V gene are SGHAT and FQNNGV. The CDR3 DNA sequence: TGTGCCAGCAGCTTAAGGGGGACTGTACTCTCCTACAATGAGCACTTCTTC. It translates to CASSLRGTVLSYNEHFF.

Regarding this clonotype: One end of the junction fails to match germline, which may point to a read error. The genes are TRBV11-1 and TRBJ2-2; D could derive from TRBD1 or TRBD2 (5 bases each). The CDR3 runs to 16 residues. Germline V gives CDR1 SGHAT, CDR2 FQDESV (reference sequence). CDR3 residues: CANNLRGRQNNGELFF. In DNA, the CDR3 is TGTGCCAACAACCTACGGGGAAGACAGAACAACGGGGAGCTGTTTTTT.

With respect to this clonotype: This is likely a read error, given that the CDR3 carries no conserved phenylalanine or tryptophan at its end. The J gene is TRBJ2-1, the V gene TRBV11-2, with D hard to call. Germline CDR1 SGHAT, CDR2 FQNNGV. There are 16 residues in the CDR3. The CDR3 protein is CASSIYTSCAPNEQFL. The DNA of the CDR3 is TGTGCCAGCAGCATATACACCAGCTGTGCCCCCAATGAACAGTTCCTC.

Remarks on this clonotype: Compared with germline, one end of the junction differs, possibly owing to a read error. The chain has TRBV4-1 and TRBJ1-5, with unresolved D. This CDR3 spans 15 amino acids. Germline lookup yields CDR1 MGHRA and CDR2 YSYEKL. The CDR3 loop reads CPSSQDQVSNQPQHF. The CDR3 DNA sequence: TGCCCCAGCAGCCAAGATCAGGTTAGCAATCAACCCCAGCATTTT.

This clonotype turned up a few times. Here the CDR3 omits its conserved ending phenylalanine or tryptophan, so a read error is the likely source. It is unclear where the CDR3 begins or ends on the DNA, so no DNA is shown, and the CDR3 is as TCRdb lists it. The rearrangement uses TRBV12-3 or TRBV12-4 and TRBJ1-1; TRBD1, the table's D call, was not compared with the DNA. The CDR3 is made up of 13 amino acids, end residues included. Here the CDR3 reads CASIQRGGTEALL.

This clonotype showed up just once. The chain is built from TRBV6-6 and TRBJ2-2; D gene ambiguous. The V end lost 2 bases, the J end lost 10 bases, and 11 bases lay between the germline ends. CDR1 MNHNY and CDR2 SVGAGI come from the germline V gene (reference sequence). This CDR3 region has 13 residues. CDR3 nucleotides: TGTGCCAGCAGTTACGTCAGAGCCAAGGAGCTGTTTTTT. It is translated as CASSYVRAKELFF.

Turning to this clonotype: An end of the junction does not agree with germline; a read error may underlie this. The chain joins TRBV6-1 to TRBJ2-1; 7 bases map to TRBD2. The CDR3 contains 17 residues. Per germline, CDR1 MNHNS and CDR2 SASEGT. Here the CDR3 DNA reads TGTGCCAGCAATGAACTCGGGGGACTATACTCCTACAATGAGCAGTTCTTT. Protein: CASNELGGLYSYNEQFF.

CDR3 nucleotides: TGTGCCAGCAGTTACTCAGGGGCTCATGAAGCTTTCTTT. Its translation is CASSYSGAHEAFF. The rearrangement joins TRBV6-5 to TRBJ1-1; possible D gene TRBD1, 5 bases. Germline V gene sequence: CDR1 MNHEY, CDR2 SVGAGI. This CDR3 region has 13 residues. V gave up 0 bases and J gave up 7 bases, with 9 bases separating them.

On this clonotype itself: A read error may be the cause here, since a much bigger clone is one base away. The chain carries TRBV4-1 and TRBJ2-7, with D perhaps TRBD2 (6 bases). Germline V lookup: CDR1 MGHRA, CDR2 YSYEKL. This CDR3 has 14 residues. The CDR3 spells CPSSQNGGSYEQYF. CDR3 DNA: TGCCCCAGCAGCCAAAACGGGGGTTCCTACGAGCAGTACTTC.

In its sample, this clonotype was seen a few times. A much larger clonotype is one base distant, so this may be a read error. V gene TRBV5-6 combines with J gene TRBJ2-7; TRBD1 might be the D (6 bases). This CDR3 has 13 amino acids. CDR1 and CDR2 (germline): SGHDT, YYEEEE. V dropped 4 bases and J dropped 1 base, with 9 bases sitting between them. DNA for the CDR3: TGTGCCAGCAGCCTACAGGGTTCCTACGAGCAGTACTTC. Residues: CASSLQGSYEQYF.

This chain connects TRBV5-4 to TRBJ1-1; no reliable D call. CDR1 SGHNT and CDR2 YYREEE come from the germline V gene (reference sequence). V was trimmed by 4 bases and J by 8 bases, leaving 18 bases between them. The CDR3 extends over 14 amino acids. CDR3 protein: CASSQAGTKTEAFF. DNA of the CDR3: TGTGCCAGCAGCCAAGCGGGCACGAAGACCGAAGCTTTCTTT.

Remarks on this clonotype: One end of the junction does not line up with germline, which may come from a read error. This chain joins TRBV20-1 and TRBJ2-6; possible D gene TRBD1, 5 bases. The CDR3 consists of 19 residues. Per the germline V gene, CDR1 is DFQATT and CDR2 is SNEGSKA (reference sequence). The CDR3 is CSSRDLRASLSSGANILTF. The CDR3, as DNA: TGCAGTTCTAGAGATCTAAGGGCCAGCCTTTCCTCTGGGGCCAACATCCTGACTTTC.

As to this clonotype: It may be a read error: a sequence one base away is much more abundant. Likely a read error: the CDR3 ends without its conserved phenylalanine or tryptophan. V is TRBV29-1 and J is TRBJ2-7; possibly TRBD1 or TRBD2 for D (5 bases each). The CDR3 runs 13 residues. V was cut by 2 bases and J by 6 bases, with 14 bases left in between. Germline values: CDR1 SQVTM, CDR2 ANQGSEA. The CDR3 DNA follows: TGCAGCGTTGAAAGGGACGTACAGTCCGAGCAGTACTTA. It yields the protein CSVERDVQSEQYL.

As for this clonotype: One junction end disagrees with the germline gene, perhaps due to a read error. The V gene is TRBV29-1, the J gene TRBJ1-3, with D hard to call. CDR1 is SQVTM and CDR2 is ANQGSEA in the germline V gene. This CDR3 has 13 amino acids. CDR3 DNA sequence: TGCAGCGTTGTTAGAAACTCTGGAGACACCACATATTTT. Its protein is CSVVRNSGDTTYF.

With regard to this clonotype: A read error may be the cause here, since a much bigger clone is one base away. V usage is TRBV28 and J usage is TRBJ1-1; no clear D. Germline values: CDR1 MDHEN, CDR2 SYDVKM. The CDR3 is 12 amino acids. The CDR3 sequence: CGIPKGNTEAFF. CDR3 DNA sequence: TGTGGCATCCCTAAGGGTAACACTGAAGCTTTCTTT. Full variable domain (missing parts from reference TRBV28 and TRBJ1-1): DVKVTQSSRYLVKRTGEKVFLECVQDMDHENMFWYRQDPGLGLRLIYFSYDVKMKEKGDIPEGYSVSREKKERFSLILESASTNQTSMYLCGIPKGNTEAFFGQGTRLTVV.

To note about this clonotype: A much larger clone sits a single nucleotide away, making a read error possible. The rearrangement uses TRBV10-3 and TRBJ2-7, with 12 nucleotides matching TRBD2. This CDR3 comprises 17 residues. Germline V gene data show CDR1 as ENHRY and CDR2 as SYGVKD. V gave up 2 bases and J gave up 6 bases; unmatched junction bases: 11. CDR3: CAISEPGLAGNNCEQYF. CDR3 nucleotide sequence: TGTGCCATCAGTGAGCCCGGACTAGCGGGAAATAATTGCGAGCAGTACTTC.

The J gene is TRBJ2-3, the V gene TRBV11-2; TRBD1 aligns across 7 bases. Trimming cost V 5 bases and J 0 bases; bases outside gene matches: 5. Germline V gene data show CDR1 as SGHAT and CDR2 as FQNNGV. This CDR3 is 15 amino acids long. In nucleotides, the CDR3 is TGTGCCAGCAGCATCTACAGGGGTAGCACAGATACGCAGTATTTT. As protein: CASSIYRGSTDTQYF. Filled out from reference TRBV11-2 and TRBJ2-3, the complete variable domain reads EAGVAQSPRYKIIEKRQSVAFWCNPISGHATLYWYQQILGQGPKLLIQFQNNGVVDDSQLPKDRFSAERLKGVDSTLKIQPAKLEDSAVYLCASSIYRGSTDTQYFGPGTRLTVL.

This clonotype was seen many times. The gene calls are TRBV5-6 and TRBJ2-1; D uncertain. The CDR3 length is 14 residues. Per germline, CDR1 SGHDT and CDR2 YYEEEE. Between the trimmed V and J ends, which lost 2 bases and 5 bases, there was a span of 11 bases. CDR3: CASSFSVGHNEQFF. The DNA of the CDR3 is TGTGCCAGCAGCTTCTCTGTCGGGCACAATGAGCAGTTCTTC. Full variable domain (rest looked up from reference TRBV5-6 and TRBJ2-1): DAGVTQSPTHLIKTRGQQVTLRCSPKSGHDTVSWYQQALGQGPQFIFQYYEEEERQRGNFPDRFSGHQFPNYSSELNVNALLLGDSALYLCASSFSVGHNEQFFGPGTRLTVL.